This record concerns one T cell receptor (beta chain) sequence. This entry belongs to a study of shared clonotypes between healthy human individuals. Some clones are missing from TCRdb's copy, which holds only in-frame ones; the method was immunoSEQ multiplex PCR. The sample carries about 1,800,000 clones, just under 95% recorded once. Positively selected for CCR7, the CD45RO-negative cells used as naive CD8 cells excluded terminally differentiated effector memory CD45RA+ cells. The ends were cut back, 7 bases at V and 7 bases at J, with 19 bases in the middle. Germline V gene data show CDR1 as SGHAT and CDR2 as FQNNGV. There are 15 residues in the CDR3.

This receptor was identified in a man between 18 and 29 years old in good health. Sequenced sample: naive CD8+ T cells sorted from blood. The rearrangement uses TRBV11-2 and TRBJ1-4; the D gene is possibly TRBD1 (5 bases). Here the CDR3 reads CASTASGGLVEKLFF. The CDR3 region has the DNA TGTGCCAGCACCGCATCGGGGGGGTTGGTTGAAAAACTGTTTTTT.